These 5 T cell receptor beta chains originate from one sample sequenced in a study of blood T cells in healthy people across ages. Next came a second PCR, run for about 7 to 12 cycles, which used a sample-barcoded 5' primer along with a J-beta primer mix. TCRdb reanalysed the 5' RACE reads using MiXCR and keeps one entry per CDR3 protein. Among some 640,000 distinct CDR3 sequences listed, about 52% were seen once. The sample consisted of blood. These receptor sequences come from a woman aged 55 to 70 in good health.

V is TRBV7-2 and J is TRBJ1-4; D is unresolved. CDR1 SGHTA and CDR2 FQGNSA come from the germline V gene. Between the trimmed V and J ends, which lost 2 bases and 9 bases, there was a span of 13 bases. The CDR3 covers 14 residues. CDR3 nucleotide sequence: TGTGCCAGCAGCTTAACCGGGGTGGGGAAAAAACTGTTTTTT. Its protein is CASSLTGVGKKLFF.

The sample holds a few counts of this clonotype. CDR3 residues: CSVMLWAGQFF. The CDR3, as DNA: TGCAGCGTAATGCTTTGGGCTGGGCAGTTCTTC. V is TRBV29-1 and J is TRBJ2-1; D not certain. Trimming took off 6 bases at V and 12 bases at J, with 15 bases between the two ends. In germline, CDR1 is SQVTM, CDR2 ANQGSEA. The CDR3 totals 11 residues.

This chain connects TRBV25-1 to TRBJ1-5; D is uncertain. The germline CDR1 and CDR2 sequences are MGHDK and SYGVNS. Trimming took off 4 bases at V and 0 bases at J, with 7 bases between the two ends. The CDR3 is 14 residues long. CDR3: CASSVRNSNQPQHF. The DNA for the CDR3 is TGTGCCAGCAGTGTTCGCAATAGCAATCAGCCCCAGCATTTT. The full variable domain, completed using reference TRBV25-1 and TRBJ1-5, is EADIYQTPRYLVIGTGKKITLECSQTMGHDKMYWYQQDPGMELHLIHYSYGVNSTEKGDLSSESTVSRIRTEHFPLTLESARPSHTSQYLCASSVRNSNQPQHFGDGTRLSIL.

This clonotype was recorded many times. The chain recombines TRBV13 with TRBJ1-2; tentative D call: TRBD1 (6 bases). The germline V and J ends were trimmed by 5 bases and 0 bases, with 10 bases remaining between them. Germline V CDR1 and CDR2: PRHDT, FYEKMQ (reference sequence). The CDR3 is made up of 14 amino acids. As DNA, the CDR3 is TGTGCCAGCAGCAGGGGACATACTAACTATGGCTACACCTTC. Translation gives CASSRGHTNYGYTF.

There are a few counts of this clonotype. The J gene is TRBJ2-7, the V gene TRBV29-1; possibly TRBD1 for D (6 bases). Germline CDR1 SQVTM, CDR2 ANQGSEA. The V end lost 4 bases, the J end lost 9 bases, and 13 bases lay between the germline ends. The CDR3 totals 11 residues. The CDR3 region has the DNA TGCAGCGTTGGGCAGGGGCAAGCGCAGTACTTC. Its protein is CSVGQGQAQYF.